A single sample is the source of the 25 T cell receptor beta chains below, sequenced in a study of cytomegalovirus exposure and HLA in healthy donors. A multiplex PCR was run with 60 Vbeta primers and 13 Jbeta primers. TCRdb's table, derived via immunoSEQ multiplex PCR, lists solely in-frame clones and lacks some. The data show about 190,000 clones, with 75% to 90% seen just once and more than 1% held by the top ten. The source material was PBMCs. These receptors came from a boy under 10 years old in good health and CMV-seronegative.

This chain uses TRBV27 with TRBJ2-7, with 8 bases identical to TRBD1. V lost 6 bases, J lost 1 base, and 5 bases stayed unmatched. The CDR3 has 14 amino acids. Germline CDR1 MNHEY, CDR2 SMNVEV (reference sequence). CDR3 nucleotide sequence: TGTGCCAGCAGCTGGACAGGGAATTCCTACGAGCAGTACTTC. This gives the protein CASSWTGNSYEQYF.

V usage is TRBV2 and J usage is TRBJ1-1, with 7 bases that match TRBD1. With V trimmed by 6 bases and J by 11 bases, 12 bases remained unmatched. The CDR3 is 13 amino acids. In germline, CDR1 is SNHLY, CDR2 FYNNEI. The CDR3: CASSGEIQGEAFF. The CDR3 DNA sequence: TGTGCCAGCAGCGGAGAGATTCAGGGGGAGGCTTTCTTT.

This chain connects TRBV19 to TRBJ1-2; D not resolved. Deletions cut 1 base from V and 6 bases from J, with 6 bases between. This CDR3 comprises 12 residues. Germline CDR1 LNHDA, CDR2 SQIVND (reference sequence). The CDR3 reads CASSIGGNGYTF. The CDR3 region has the DNA TGTGCCAGTAGTATAGGAGGGAATGGCTACACCTTC.

The V and J genes are TRBV27 and TRBJ2-7; D is possibly TRBD2 (5 bases). The germline V gene encodes CDR1 MNHEY and CDR2 SMNVEV (reference sequence). V gave up 6 bases and J gave up 0 bases, with 12 bases separating them. There are 14 residues in the CDR3. CDR3 coding DNA: TGTGCCAGCAGCATAGGTGGGAGCTCCTACGAGCAGTACTTC. Amino acid sequence: CASSIGGSSYEQYF.

The sample holds a few counts of this clone. The chain has TRBV2 and TRBJ1-5, with D uncertain. V was clipped by 6 bases and J by 6 bases, with 12 bases between them. The CDR3 extends over 13 amino acids. The germline gives CDR1 SNHLY, CDR2 FYNNEI. The CDR3 here is CASSPREGQPQHF. In DNA form, the CDR3 reads TGTGCCAGCAGCCCTCGGGAGGGTCAGCCCCAGCATTTT.

The chain employs TRBV7-3 and TRBJ1-2; 7 positions match TRBD1. CDR1 and CDR2 from the germline V gene are SGHTA and FQGTGA. The CDR3 covers 13 residues. V lost 5 bases to trimming and J lost 7 bases; unmatched junction nucleotides: 7. CDR3 in DNA: TGTGCCAGCAGCCCCGGCCAGGGGGGTGGCTACACCTTC. As protein: CASSPGQGGGYTF.

The chain couples TRBV27 to TRBJ2-6; perhaps TRBD1 as D (7 bases). Between the trimmed V and J ends, which lost 6 bases and 0 bases, there was a span of 15 bases. The CDR3 runs 17 residues. CDR1 and CDR2 (germline): MNHEY, SMNVEV (reference sequence). CDR3 residues: CASSRGALRSGANVLTF. CDR3 nucleotides: TGTGCCAGCAGCAGGGGGGCCCTTCGCTCTGGGGCCAACGTCCTGACTTTC.

This sequence joins TRBV6-1 and TRBJ2-5; tentatively, D is TRBD2 (6 bases). The germline V gene encodes CDR1 MNHNS and CDR2 SASEGT. The CDR3 has 13 residues. V lost 6 bases and J 7 bases, leaving 15 bases between the germline ends. CDR3 in amino acids: CASRLTGRGTQYF. In DNA form, the CDR3 reads TGTGCCAGCAGACTAACCGGGCGGGGGACCCAGTACTTC.

This chain links TRBV6-5 with TRBJ1-2; 10 nucleotides line up with TRBD1. V was clipped by 2 bases and J by 2 bases; unmatched bases: 5. This CDR3 comprises 16 residues. Per the germline V gene, CDR1 is MNHEY and CDR2 is SVGAGI. Written as DNA, the CDR3 is TGTGCCAGCAGTTACGGGGGGGGACAGGGGAACTATGGCTACACCTTC. This gives the protein CASSYGGGQGNYGYTF.

The chain couples TRBV28 to TRBJ2-7; D is perhaps TRBD1 (5 bases). The CDR3 covers 12 residues. Trimming took off 5 bases at V and 7 bases at J, with 12 bases between the two ends. Germline V lookup: CDR1 MDHEN, CDR2 SYDVKM. CDR3 residues: CASSIKGREQYF. The CDR3 DNA reads as TGTGCCAGCAGTATTAAGGGGCGGGAGCAGTACTTC.

The chain couples TRBV5-1 to TRBJ2-3; 7 bases fit TRBD1. The germline V gene encodes CDR1 SGHRS and CDR2 YFSETQ. The CDR3 length is 18 residues. V lost 7 bases to trimming and J lost 6 bases; unmatched junction nucleotides: 23. CDR3 in amino acids: CASRFRGRGIRSGDTQYF. For the CDR3, the DNA is TGCGCCAGCCGGTTTAGGGGGCGCGGAATCAGGAGTGGGGATACGCAGTATTTT.

This chain uses TRBV6-5 with TRBJ1-2, with TRBD1 matching over 7 bases. V dropped 0 bases and J dropped 10; count of bases not matched to a gene: 14. The CDR3 is made up of 16 amino acids. The germline V gene encodes CDR1 MNHEY and CDR2 SVGAGI. This CDR3 is CASSYSPRDSARLYTF. The CDR3 DNA is TGTGCCAGCAGTTACTCCCCTCGGGACAGCGCCCGTCTCTACACCTTC.

The chain uses TRBV7-9 and TRBJ2-1; TRBD2 aligns across 10 bases. Germline trimming cut 5 bases from V and 8 bases from J; bases unmatched to any gene: 12. The length of the CDR3 is 16 residues. Germline-derived CDR1 and CDR2 are SEHNR and FQNEAQ (reference sequence). The CDR3 DNA sequence: TGTGCCAGCAGCCCCCTAGCGGGAGTCAACCGGGATGAGCAGTTCTTC. Protein product: CASSPLAGVNRDEQFF.

This chain connects TRBV27 to TRBJ2-1; D unclear. The length of the CDR3 is 12 residues. The V gene lost 7 bases and the J gene lost 5 bases, with 9 bases spanning the gap. From germline, CDR1 is MNHEY and CDR2 SMNVEV (reference sequence). CDR3 DNA sequence: TGTGCCAGCAAGACACCTAACAATGAGCAGTTCTTC. This codes for CASKTPNNEQFF.

This rearrangement joins TRBV14 to TRBJ2-1; D gene ambiguous. Germline V CDR1 and CDR2: SGHDN, FVKESK. Deletions cut 0 bases from V and 4 bases from J, with 4 bases between. CDR3 size: 13 residues. CDR3: CASSQESYNEQFF. The DNA of the CDR3 is TGTGCCAGCAGCCAAGAGTCTTACAATGAGCAGTTCTTC.

V usage is TRBV29-1 and J usage is TRBJ2-5, with 10 bases fitting TRBD2. The trim removed 4 bases at V and 4 bases at J, leaving 3 bases unmatched. The germline CDR1 and CDR2 sequences are SQVTM and ANQGSEA. The CDR3 runs to 13 residues. The CDR3 sequence is CSVASGGVETQYF. The CDR3 nucleotides are TGCAGCGTTGCTAGCGGGGGCGTAGAGACCCAGTACTTC.

V is TRBV2 and J is TRBJ2-5; TRBD2 might be the D (6 bases). The CDR3 is 13 amino acids. The V and J ends lost 11 bases and 2 bases respectively, with 15 bases between them. Germline CDR1 SNHLY, CDR2 FYNNEI. The CDR3 loop is CAGRQGGQETQYF. CDR3 nucleotide sequence: TGTGCCGGAAGGCAGGGAGGACAAGAGACCCAGTACTTC.

This rearrangement joins TRBV28 to TRBJ1-3; tentatively, D is TRBD1 (6 bases). The CDR3 has 13 residues. Between the trimmed V and J ends, which lost 6 bases and 3 bases, there was a span of 9 bases. The V gene's germline CDR1 is MDHEN and CDR2 SYDVKM. The CDR3, as DNA: TGTGCCAGCAGACAGGGATTTGGAAACACCATATATTTT. Encoded protein: CASRQGFGNTIYF.

This clone was seen just once. The rearrangement joins TRBV7-9 to TRBJ1-3; no clear D. The CDR3 runs 15 residues. V was shortened by 5 bases and J by 0 bases, with 11 bases between the two germline ends. Germline V CDR1 and CDR2: SEHNR, FQNEAQ (reference sequence). This CDR3 reads CASSDADYSGNTIYF. CDR3 coding DNA: TGTGCCAGCAGCGATGCAGACTACTCTGGAAACACCATATATTTT.

V usage is TRBV6-5 and J usage is TRBJ1-1; 8 bases are shared with TRBD1. The CDR3 consists of 14 residues. Germline V lookup: CDR1 MNHEY, CDR2 SVGAGI. V dropped 5 bases and J dropped 0; count of bases not matched to a gene: 2. CDR3 residues: CASSDRGLNTEAFF. CDR3 bases: TGTGCCAGCAGTGACAGGGGATTGAACACTGAAGCTTTCTTT.

This clone has a single count. This chain joins TRBV18 and TRBJ2-3; no clear D. The CDR3 length is 13 residues. V gave up 2 bases and J gave up 0 bases, with 3 bases separating them. CDR1 and CDR2 from the germline V gene are KGHSH and LQKENI. This chain's CDR3 is CASSPSSTDTQYF. The CDR3 DNA sequence: TGTGCCAGCTCACCAAGCAGCACAGATACGCAGTATTTT.

J is TRBJ1-1 and V is TRBV27; unclear D gene. Trimming took 8 bases from V and 5 from J, leaving 6 bases between them. Germline CDR1 MNHEY, CDR2 SMNVEV (reference sequence). The CDR3 consists of 10 residues. The CDR3 reads CASPRTEAFF. The CDR3 DNA follows: TGTGCCAGCCCGAGGACTGAAGCTTTCTTT.

J is TRBJ2-1 and V is TRBV7-3; 9 bases line up with TRBD1. Trimming cost V 5 bases and J 5 bases; bases outside gene matches: 7. The CDR3 sequence is 15 residues long. Looked up from germline, CDR1 is SGHTA and CDR2 is FQGTGA. The CDR3 coding sequence is TGTGCCAGCAGCATGGGACAGGGAAGGGACAATGAGCAGTTCTTC. Translation gives CASSMGQGRDNEQFF.

The chain is built from TRBV5-6 and TRBJ2-1; TRBD2 agrees at 11 bases. Germline values: CDR1 SGHDT, CDR2 YYEEEE. Trimming took 5 bases from V and 5 from J; bases not matched to a gene: 12. The CDR3 consists of 17 residues. CDR3 DNA: TGTGCCAGCAGTGGGGGGCTAGCGGGAGGTCGGGACAATGAGCAGTTCTTC. Translating gives CASSGGLAGGRDNEQFF.

In the case of this clone: The junction departs from germline at one end; a sequencing error may be responsible. This chain joins TRBV19 and TRBJ2-4, with D possibly being TRBD1 (5 bases). Germline CDR1 reads LNHDA; CDR2 reads SQIVND (reference sequence). The CDR3 extends over 17 amino acids. CDR3 sequence reads: CASGIFYRQIPKNIQYF. As DNA, the CDR3 is TGTGCCAGTGGTATCTTTTACAGGCAAATTCCCAAAAACATTCAGTACTTC.